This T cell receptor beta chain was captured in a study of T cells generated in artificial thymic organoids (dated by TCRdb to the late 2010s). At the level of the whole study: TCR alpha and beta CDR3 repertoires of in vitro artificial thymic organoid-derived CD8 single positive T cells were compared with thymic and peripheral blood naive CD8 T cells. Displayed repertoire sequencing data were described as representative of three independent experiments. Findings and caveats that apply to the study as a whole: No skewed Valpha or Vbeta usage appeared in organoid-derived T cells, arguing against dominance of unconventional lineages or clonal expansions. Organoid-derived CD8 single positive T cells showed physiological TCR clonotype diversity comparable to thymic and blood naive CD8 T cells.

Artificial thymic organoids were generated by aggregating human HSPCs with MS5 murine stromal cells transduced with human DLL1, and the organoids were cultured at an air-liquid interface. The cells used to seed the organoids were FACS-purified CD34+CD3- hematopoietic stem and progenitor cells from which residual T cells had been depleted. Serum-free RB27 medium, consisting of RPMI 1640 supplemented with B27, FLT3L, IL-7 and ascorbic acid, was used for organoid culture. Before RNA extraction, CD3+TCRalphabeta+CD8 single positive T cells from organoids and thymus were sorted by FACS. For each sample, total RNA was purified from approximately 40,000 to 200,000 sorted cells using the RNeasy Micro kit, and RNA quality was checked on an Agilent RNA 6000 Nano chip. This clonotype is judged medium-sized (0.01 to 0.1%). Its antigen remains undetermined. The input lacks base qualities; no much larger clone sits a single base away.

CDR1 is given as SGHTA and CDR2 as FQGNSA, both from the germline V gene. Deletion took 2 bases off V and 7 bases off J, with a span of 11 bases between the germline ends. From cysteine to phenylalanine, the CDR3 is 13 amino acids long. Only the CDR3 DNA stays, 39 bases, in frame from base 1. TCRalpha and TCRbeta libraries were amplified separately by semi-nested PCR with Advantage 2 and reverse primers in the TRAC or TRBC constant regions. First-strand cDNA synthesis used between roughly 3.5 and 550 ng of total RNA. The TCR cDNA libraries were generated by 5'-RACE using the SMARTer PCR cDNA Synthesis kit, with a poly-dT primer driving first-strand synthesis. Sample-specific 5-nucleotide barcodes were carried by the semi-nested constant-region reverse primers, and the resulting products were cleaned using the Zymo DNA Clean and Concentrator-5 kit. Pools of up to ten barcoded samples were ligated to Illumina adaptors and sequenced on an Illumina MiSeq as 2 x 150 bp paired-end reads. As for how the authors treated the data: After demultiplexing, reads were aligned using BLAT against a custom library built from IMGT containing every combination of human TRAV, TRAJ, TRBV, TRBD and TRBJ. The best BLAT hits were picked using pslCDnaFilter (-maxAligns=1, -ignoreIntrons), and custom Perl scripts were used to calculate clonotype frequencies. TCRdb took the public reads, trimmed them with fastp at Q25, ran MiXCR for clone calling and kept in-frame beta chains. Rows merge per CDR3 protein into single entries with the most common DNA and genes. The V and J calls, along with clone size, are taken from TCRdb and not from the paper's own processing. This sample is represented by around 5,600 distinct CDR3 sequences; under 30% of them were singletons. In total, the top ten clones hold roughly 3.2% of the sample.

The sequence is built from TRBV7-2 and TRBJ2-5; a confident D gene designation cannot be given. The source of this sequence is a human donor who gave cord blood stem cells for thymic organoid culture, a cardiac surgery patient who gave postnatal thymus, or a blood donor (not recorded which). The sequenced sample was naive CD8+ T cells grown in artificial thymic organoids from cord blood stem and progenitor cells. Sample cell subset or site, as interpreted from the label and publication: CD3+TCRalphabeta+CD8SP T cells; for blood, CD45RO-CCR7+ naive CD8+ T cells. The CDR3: CASSLRPQWTQYF. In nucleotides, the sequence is TGTGCCAGCAGCTTAAGGCCACAATGGACCCAGTACTTC.